This entry is about one T cell receptor beta chain. Its antigen is undetermined. PCR used 60 Vbeta primers and 13 Jbeta primers. Sequencing used immunoSEQ multiplex PCR; TCRdb keeps in-frame clones, though not all of them. The sample has 150,000 to 200,000 clones, roughly 80% seen once. This CDR3 comprises 15 residues. With 1 base removed from V and 0 bases from J, the gap between germline ends came to 6 bases. Germline-derived CDR1 and CDR2 are SEHNR and FQNEAQ (reference sequence). The data originate from a study of cytomegalovirus exposure and HLA in healthy donors. Study conclusions and caveats: TCR beta V segments were, for the most part, productive about 87% or about 30% of the time in an earlier analysis. Trimming of TCR beta V- and J-genes showed a link, identified in a later analysis, to a missense DCLRE1C variant.

Unrecorded immune exposures were likely, despite nominal health at sampling. The clonotype was recovered from a male donor in good health and CMV-seronegative. The chain is built from TRBV7-9 and TRBJ1-4; a possible D gene is TRBD1 (5 bases). Material for sequencing was PBMCs. The CDR3 nucleotides read TGTGCCAGCAGCTTAGAGACAGCAACTAATGAAAAACTGTTTTTT. It yields the protein CASSLETATNEKLFF.